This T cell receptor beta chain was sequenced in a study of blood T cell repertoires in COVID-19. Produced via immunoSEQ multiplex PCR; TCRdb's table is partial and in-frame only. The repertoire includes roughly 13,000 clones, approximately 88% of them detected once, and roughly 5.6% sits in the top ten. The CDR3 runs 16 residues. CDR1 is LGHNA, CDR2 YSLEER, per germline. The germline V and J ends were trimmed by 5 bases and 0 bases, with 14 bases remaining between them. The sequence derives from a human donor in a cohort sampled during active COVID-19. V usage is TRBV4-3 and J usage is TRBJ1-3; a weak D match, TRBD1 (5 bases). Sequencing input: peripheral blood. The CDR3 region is CASSSRSGGSGNTIYF. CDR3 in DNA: TGCGCCAGCAGCTCGAGATCCGGGGGCTCTGGAAACACCATATATTTT.